One T cell receptor beta chain is described in this entry. Its antigen remains undetermined. The sample holds no much larger clone one base away, and base qualities are not on file. Including the terminal cysteine and phenylalanine, the CDR3 comprises 15 residues. Only CDR3 DNA remains: 45 bases, in frame from the first base. V loses 5 bases at its end and J loses 6 bases; junction bases beyond the gene matches: 6. The CDR1 and CDR2 encoded by the germline V gene are MNHEY and SVGAGI. This entry is derived from a study of cytomegalovirus exposure and HLA in healthy donors (dated 2017 in TCRdb). For the wider study: According to an earlier analysis of 587 of the donors, 150 million to 200 million T cells yielded roughly 110 million unique TCR beta sequences and approximately 300 Gb of sequence data. The number of donors typed differed by locus, with about 629-640 for A, B, C, DRB1 and DQB1, roughly 520 for DQA1, about 610 for DPA1, and 472 for DPB1. Donor age, sex, ethnicity and CMV serostatus were compiled together with the repertoire data. An early release covering 500 to 750 HLA-typed donors comprised about 310 gigabases of sequencing data and some 79 million unique TCR sequences. Of the approximately 400 genotyped donors, roughly 76% were placed in the genetic ancestry cluster associated with self-reported Caucasian donors. An earlier analysis of around 540 of the donors applied high-throughput TCR beta sequencing to assess whether each TCR beta V gene segment acted as functional or pseudogenic. Rather than drawing on any new phenotypic data, the later analysis identified candidate immune exposures from TCR beta sequences and the way those sequences occurred across donors. HLA typing covered class I and class II loci at four-digit resolution. Genome-wide SNP genotypes for about three fifths of the roughly 670 donors were used in a later genetic analysis, which treated that subset as a discovery cohort. Roughly 5 DR-DQ haplotypes were handled as single units for association and clustering because linkage in the cohort was strong. The study aimed to test whether signatures of past pathogen exposure could be identified by cataloging public T cell receptors. The T cell repertoires of under 750 subjects were profiled by immunosequencing and related to cytomegalovirus serostatus. To predict cytomegalovirus infection status, the study brought together high-throughput TCR immunosequencing, statistical association of individual TCRs with disease status, and machine learning. Across around 400 genotyped donors of the cohort, an average of approximately 200,000 unique TCR beta nucleotide sequences per donor were sequenced, and approximately 17% of those sequences were non-productive. All discovery cohort repertoires had been generated using a single sequencing platform. A later analysis re-analyzed previously published TCR beta repertoires from 666 donors and added high-resolution HLA genotyping to study TCR occurrence patterns. In addition to the first cohort of around 670 subjects, a separate validation cohort of 120 different subjects was used.

The cohort comprised approximately 700 healthy bone marrow donors. Cohort members were all nominally healthy when sampled, although unrecorded immune exposures were likely present. The donor was CMV seronegative and was included in the group of 352 seronegative cohort members. Every donor gave a peripheral blood sample, and the peripheral blood mononuclear cells from that sample were used for TCR beta sequencing. Genomic DNA extraction from the blood cell samples was performed with the Qiagen DNeasy Blood Extraction Kit. Library generation was performed with the immunoSEQ multiplex PCR assay. The multiplex PCR relied on a mix of 60 forward primers for TCR Vbeta segments and 13 reverse primers for TCR Jbeta segments. Amplification of the CDR3 region of rearranged TCR beta genes was performed with a multiplex PCR assay on genomic DNA. The amplified TCR beta libraries were sequenced on the Illumina HiSeq System as 87-base-pair reads. The published analysis was carried out like this. In a later analysis, some 80 million unique TCR beta chains were counted across the 650 to 750 repertoires, and some 10 million of these chains were shared by at least two donors. Raw reads were error-corrected and collapsed into unique sequences with a nearest-neighbor algorithm that merged closely related sequences to remove PCR and sequencing errors. V, D and J gene segments were assigned by aligning CDR3 sequences to IMGT reference sequences. For a sequence to be retained, a match of at least six nucleotides to both a V gene segment and a J gene segment was required. Rearrangements were classified as productive when the CDR3 lacked stop codons and remained in frame with V and J, and all other rearrangements were classified as non-productive. CDR3 was defined according to IMGT convention as the region running from the second conserved V-encoded cysteine to the conserved J-encoded phenylalanine. The earlier analysis of some 540 of the donors excluded any sequence lacking an unambiguous match to a single V gene segment. An earlier analysis of a few hundred of the donors called V segments functional above 56.7% productive rearrangements and segregating when the between-donor standard deviation exceeded 5%. A statistical classification framework was built for diagnosing cytomegalovirus status from the catalog of TCR beta chain sequences. In a later analysis, V and J genes were assigned by comparing TCR nucleotide sequences against IMGT/GENE-DB human TR gene sequences. Using the TCRdist pipeline, a later analysis assigned CDR3 sequences along with most-parsimonious VDJ recombination scenarios. In a later analysis, each TCR beta chain was defined by its CDR3 amino acid sequence together with its V-gene family, and reads without a unique V-gene family were excluded. As a way to deal with suspected cross-contamination and a sequencing artifact, a later analysis dropped hundreds of nucleotide sequences that were highly shared and had low generation probability. A later analysis calculated a clonal expansion index for each public chain from normalized within-repertoire ranks of inferred template counts. A later analysis computed generation probabilities with a VDJ recombination model fitted to out-of-frame rearrangements, and checked the results against IGoR. A later analysis scored TCR-TCR, TCR-HLA and TCR-CMV co-occurrence with hypergeometric tests, applying a repertoire-size bias correction to TCR pairs. A later analysis estimated false discovery rates by permuting HLA or CMV assignments 20 times. In a later analysis, co-occurring TCRs were grouped using DBSCAN, with TCRdist sequence similarity added in when clustering inside HLA-allele-positive subsets. Repertoires with fewer than 30,000 or more than 120,000 public chains were left out of co-occurrence clustering, as were about five repertoires with anomalous nucleotide sharing. The clones in this table, taken by TCRdb from immuneACCESS, are in-frame only. Not every clone is retained; where verified, under half of the shortfall comes from an unresolved V gene, and the cause of the rest is unknown. V and J calls and clone size are those listed in that table; D and trimming were worked out from the DNA. The sample includes 100,000 or so clones, with roughly 71% observed a single time. The ten most abundant clones make up about 10% of the sample.

Study-wide findings and limitations: A further reported finding was that TCR beta sequences accurately predicted the HLA-A and HLA-B alleles for most subjects in the first cohort. Most TCR sequences were seen in very few donors, while some public TCRs were found in many individuals. When HLA alleles, especially DR and DQ, strongly co-occurred, attributing TCR associations to individual alleles was difficult. In vitro tests confirmed that a few of the cytomegalovirus-associated TCR beta chains recognize cytomegalovirus antigens. In an earlier analysis of fewer than 700 of the donors, most TCR beta V segments appeared in productive rearrangements about 87% or about 30% of the time, broadly matching IMGT annotations. Only TCR beta chains were sequenced in this cohort, and the absence of alpha or paired-chain data limited detectable features. The authors suggested that the approach could potentially be generalized to other disease states and immunological phenotypes. A later genetic analysis reported fewer N-insertions in productive TCRs among donors in an Asian-associated ancestry cluster than the roughly 700-donor mean. In a later analysis, TCR association rates were found to vary across HLA loci, with the most associated TCRs seen for DRB1 alleles and the fewest for HLA-C alleles. Sequencing depth was assumed to be roughly uniform across donors in the presence/absence analyses, though that assumption may not hold. Because counts were too low, 15 to 20 rarely observed V segments, including chromosome 9 orphons, were left out of the earlier analysis of 587 of the donors. Immune exposure information for the cohort was limited to CMV serostatus. A later analysis reported that several top co-occurrence clusters appeared linked to parvovirus B19, influenza, CMV and Epstein-Barr virus. V-gene and J-gene trimming of TCR beta chains was associated with a missense DCLRE1C variant in a later genetic analysis, and the association was replicated in an independent cohort. A later analysis found that HLA-associated TCR beta chains were more clonally expanded and had lower generation probabilities than equally common non-associated chains. A later analysis associated 16,951 TCR beta sequences with specific HLA alleles at a false discovery rate of 0.05. Linkage disequilibrium might explain the correlated functional status among segregating V segments, but an unknown experimental factor could not be ruled out. The 87-base-pair reads could not distinguish some IMGT-functional V segments, including TRBV6-2 and TRBV6-3, so those segments were excluded. HLA typing was unavailable for some donors at each locus, so association tests used only the typed subset. Most CMV-associated TCR beta chains appeared to be HLA-restricted in a later analysis, and the HLA associations seemed to be driven largely by CMV exposure. The sequencing pipeline was judged likely to have produced a cluster of highly shared sequence variants as a technical artifact. The study gave a list of around 170 TCR beta chains associated with cytomegalovirus. The classifier was reported to diagnose cytomegalovirus status with high specificity and sensitivity in both the original cohort and the validation cohort.

The source is a man in his fifties in good health and CMV-seronegative. Sequencing used PBMCs. This chain is built from TRBV6-5 and TRBJ2-5; 13 nucleotides in the junction match TRBD2. The DNA sequence follows: TGTGCCAGCAGTGGACTAGCGGGAGTCCAGAAGACCCAGTACTTC. This codes for CASSGLAGVQKTQYF.